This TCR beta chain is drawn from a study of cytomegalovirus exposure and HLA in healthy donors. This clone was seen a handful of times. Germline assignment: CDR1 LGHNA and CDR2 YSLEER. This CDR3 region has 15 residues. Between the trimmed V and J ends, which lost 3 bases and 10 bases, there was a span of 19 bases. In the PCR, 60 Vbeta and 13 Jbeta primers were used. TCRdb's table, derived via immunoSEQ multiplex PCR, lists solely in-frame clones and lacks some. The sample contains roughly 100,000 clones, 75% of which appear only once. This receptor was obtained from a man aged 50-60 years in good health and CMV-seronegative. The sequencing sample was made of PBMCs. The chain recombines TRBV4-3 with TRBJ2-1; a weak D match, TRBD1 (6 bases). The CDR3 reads CASSQELRRGREQFF. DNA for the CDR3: TGCGCCAGCAGCCAGGAACTACGCAGGGGACGGGAGCAGTTCTTC.